These T cell receptor beta chains were read from a single sample in a study of neurological immune-mediated disorders. Via MiXCR, TCRdb re-called the 5' RACE reads, giving one row per CDR3 protein. The sample includes about 62,000 distinct CDR3 sequences, about 3.7% of them seen just once. The sample was PBMCs. These receptors were taken from a woman in her fifties or sixties with multiple sclerosis. Both conserved end residues are part of each CDR3. The order of the fields is clone size, D gene, V gene, J gene, CDR3 protein, CDR3 DNA. The D gene is left open where the match is weak. Expanded clones are given a class, and other clones once, few, many or no size at all.

many	.	TRBV11-3	TRBJ2-3	CASSLVSGSTDTQYF	TGTGCCAGCAGCTTAGTGAGCGGGAGCACAGATACGCAGTATTTT
many	TRBD1	TRBV7-2	TRBJ1-2	CASSKDRGGGYTF	TGTGCCAGCAGCAAGGACAGGGGAGGTGGCTACACCTTC
many	TRBD2	TRBV10-3	TRBJ2-1	CAISESGLAAYNEQFF	TGTGCCATCAGTGAGTCGGGACTAGCGGCCTACAATGAGCAGTTCTTC
many	.	TRBV7-2	TRBJ1-1	CASKLKTGTNTEAFF	TGTGCCAGCAAGTTAAAAACCGGGACGAACACTGAAGCTTTCTTT
few	.	TRBV29-1	TRBJ2-5	CSVVAQMGETQYF	TGCAGCGTTGTTGCACAGATGGGGGAGACCCAGTACTTC
.	.	TRBV5-1	TRBJ2-2	CASSRRTETGELFF	TGCGCCAGCAGCCGGCGGACAGAGACCGGGGAGCTGTTTTTT
many	TRBD1	TRBV14	TRBJ2-1	CASSLPGQTYEQFF	TGTGCCAGCAGCCTACCGGGACAGACCTATGAGCAGTTCTTC
many	TRBD2	TRBV12-3/TRBV12-4	TRBJ2-1	CASTEGLAGAGQFF	TGTGCCAGCACCGAGGGACTAGCGGGAGCTGGGCAGTTCTTC
.	.	TRBV10-1	TRBJ2-5	CASSECHFQETQYF	TGCGCCAGCAGTGAGTGCCACTTCCAAGAGACCCAGTACTTC
many	TRBD1	TRBV25-1	TRBJ2-7	CASSDPRDSYEQYF	TGTGCCAGCAGTGACCCCCGGGACAGCTACGAGCAGTACTTC
many	.	TRBV14	TRBJ2-7	CASSQYGRLEQYF	TGTGCCAGCAGCCAATACGGTAGGCTCGAGCAGTACTTC
.	TRBD1	TRBV12-3/TRBV12-4	TRBJ2-7	CASSPRDSIYEQYF	TGTGCCAGCAGTCCCCGGGACAGCATCTACGAGCAGTACTTC
many	TRBD1	TRBV5-1	TRBJ2-5	CASSKTGETQETQYF	TGCGCCAGCAGCAAGACAGGGGAGACGCAAGAGACCCAGTACTTC
many	TRBD2	TRBV7-6	TRBJ2-7	CASSLGLAGEGEQYF	TGTGCCAGCAGCCTGGGACTAGCGGGAGAAGGGGAGCAGTACTTC
.	TRBD2	TRBV7-2	TRBJ2-5	CASSLDWASGTQETQYF	TGTGCCAGCAGCTTAGATTGGGCTAGCGGGACTCAAGAGACCCAGTACTTC
many	TRBD1	TRBV4-3	TRBJ2-7	CASSQLYRGAYEQYF	TGCGCCAGCAGCCAACTATACAGGGGGGCCTACGAGCAGTACTTC
many	TRBD1	TRBV15	TRBJ1-2	CATSRFTGTGITVRGYTF	TGTGCCACCAGCAGGTTTACCGGGACAGGGATTACGGTTCGGGGCTACACCTTC
.	.	TRBV5-1	TRBJ2-2	CASSFDSATGELFF	TGCGCCAGCAGCTTTGACAGTGCCACCGGGGAGCTTTTTTTT
many	TRBD1	TRBV10-3	TRBJ1-2	CAITPSFRDSSNYGYTF	TGTGCCATCACTCCTTCTTTCCGGGACAGCTCTAACTATGGCTACACCTTC
.	.	TRBV20-1	TRBJ2-3	CSARDGSGSSTDTQYF	TGCAGTGCTAGAGATGGGTCCGGGAGTAGCACAGATACGCAGTATTTT
many	.	TRBV4-2	TRBJ2-1	CASSQDVEGEWDEQFF	TGTGCCAGCAGCCAAGACGTCGAGGGGGAATGGGATGAGCAGTTCTTC
many	.	TRBV7-9	TRBJ2-7	CASSKKEQGEQYF	TGTGCCAGCAGCAAAAAGGAGCAGGGCGAGCAGTACTTC
many	TRBD2	TRBV20-1	TRBJ2-7	CSARERTGTSGRPGKNEQYF	TGCAGTGCTAGAGAACGTACCGGGACTAGCGGGAGACCTGGCAAGAACGAGCAGTACTTC
many	TRBD2	TRBV7-2	TRBJ2-1	CASSLSSGSSYNEQFF	TGTGCCAGCAGCTTGTCTAGCGGGAGCTCCTACAATGAGCAGTTCTTC
many	.	TRBV7-2	TRBJ1-6	CASSLVTAVNSPLNF	TGTGCCAGCAGCTTAGTGACGGCAGTTAATTCACCCCTCAACTTT
many	TRBD1	TRBV5-4	TRBJ2-7	CASSSRTGSDEQYF	TGTGCCAGCAGCTCCCGGACAGGGTCCGACGAGCAGTACTTC
.	.	TRBV6-4	TRBJ2-1	CASCVAVSYNEQFF	TGTGCCAGCTGTGTTGCTGTATCCTACAATGAGCAGTTCTTC
.	TRBD2	TRBV6-6	TRBJ2-7	CASSRLAGESYEQYF	TGTGCCAGCAGTCGATTAGCGGGGGAGTCCTACGAGCAGTACTTC
few	.	TRBV2	TRBJ1-1	CASSEAGRSTEAFF	TGTGCCAGCAGTGAGGCAGGGAGGTCCACTGAAGCTTTCTTT